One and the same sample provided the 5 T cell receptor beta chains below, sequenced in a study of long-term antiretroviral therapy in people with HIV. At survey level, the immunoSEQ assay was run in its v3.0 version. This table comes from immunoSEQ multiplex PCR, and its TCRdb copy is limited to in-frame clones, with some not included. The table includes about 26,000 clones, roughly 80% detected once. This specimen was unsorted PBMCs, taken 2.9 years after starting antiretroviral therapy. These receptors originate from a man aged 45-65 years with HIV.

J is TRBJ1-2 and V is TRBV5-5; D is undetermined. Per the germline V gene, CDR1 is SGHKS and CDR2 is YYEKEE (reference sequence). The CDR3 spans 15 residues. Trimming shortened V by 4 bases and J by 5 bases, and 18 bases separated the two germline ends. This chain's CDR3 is CASSPNPIEGYGYTF. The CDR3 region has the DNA TGTGCCAGCAGCCCGAACCCGATAGAGGGTTATGGCTACACCTTC. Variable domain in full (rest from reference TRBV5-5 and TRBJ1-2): DAGVTQSPTHLIKTRGQQVTLRCSPISGHKSVSWYQQVLGQGPQFIFQYYEKEERGRGNFPDRFSARQFPNYSSELNVNALLLGDSALYLCASSPNPIEGYGYTFGSGTRLTVV.

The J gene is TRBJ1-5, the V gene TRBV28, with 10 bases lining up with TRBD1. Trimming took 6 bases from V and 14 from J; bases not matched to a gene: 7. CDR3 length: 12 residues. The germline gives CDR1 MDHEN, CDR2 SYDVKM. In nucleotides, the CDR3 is TGTGCCAGCAGAAATACGGACAGGGGGGAGCATTTT. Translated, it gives CASRNTDRGEHF.

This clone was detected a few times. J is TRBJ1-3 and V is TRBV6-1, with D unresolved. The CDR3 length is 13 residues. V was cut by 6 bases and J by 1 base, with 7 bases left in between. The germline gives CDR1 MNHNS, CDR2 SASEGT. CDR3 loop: CASRGDSGNTIYF. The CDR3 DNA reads TGTGCCAGCAGAGGAGATTCTGGAAACACCATATATTTT.

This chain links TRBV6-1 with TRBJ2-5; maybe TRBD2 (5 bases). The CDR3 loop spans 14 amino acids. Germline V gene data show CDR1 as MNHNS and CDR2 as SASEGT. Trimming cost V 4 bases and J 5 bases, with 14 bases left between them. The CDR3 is CASSASRVRETQYF. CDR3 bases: TGTGCCAGCAGTGCTTCGAGGGTAAGGGAGACCCAGTACTTC.

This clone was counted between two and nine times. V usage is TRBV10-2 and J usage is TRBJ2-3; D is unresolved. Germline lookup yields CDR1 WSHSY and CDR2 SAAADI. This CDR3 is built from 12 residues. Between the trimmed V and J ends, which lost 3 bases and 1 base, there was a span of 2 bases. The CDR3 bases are TGCGCCAGCAGTGACGGCACAGATACGCAGTATTTT. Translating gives CASSDGTDTQYF.